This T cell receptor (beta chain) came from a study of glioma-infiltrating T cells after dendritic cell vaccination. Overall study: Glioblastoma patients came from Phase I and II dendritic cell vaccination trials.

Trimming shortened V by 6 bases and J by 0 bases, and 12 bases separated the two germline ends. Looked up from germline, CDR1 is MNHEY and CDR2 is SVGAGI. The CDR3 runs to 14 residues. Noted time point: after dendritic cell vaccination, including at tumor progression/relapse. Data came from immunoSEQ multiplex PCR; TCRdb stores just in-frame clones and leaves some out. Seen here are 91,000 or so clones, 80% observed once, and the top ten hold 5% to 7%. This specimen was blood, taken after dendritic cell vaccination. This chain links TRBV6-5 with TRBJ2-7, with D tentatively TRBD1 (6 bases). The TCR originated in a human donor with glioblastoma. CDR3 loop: CASRGAGSSYEQYF. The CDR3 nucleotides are TGTGCCAGCAGGGGGGCTGGGAGCTCCTACGAGCAGTACTTC.